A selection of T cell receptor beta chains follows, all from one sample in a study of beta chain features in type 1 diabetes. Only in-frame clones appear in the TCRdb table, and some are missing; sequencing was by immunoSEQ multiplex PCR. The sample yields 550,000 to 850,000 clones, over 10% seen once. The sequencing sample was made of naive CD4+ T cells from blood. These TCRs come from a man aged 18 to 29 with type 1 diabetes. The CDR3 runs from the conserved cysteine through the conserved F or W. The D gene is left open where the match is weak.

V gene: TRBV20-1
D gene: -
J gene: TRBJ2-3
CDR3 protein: CSERYGDTQYF

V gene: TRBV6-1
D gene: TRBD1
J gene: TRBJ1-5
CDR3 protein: CASRGDRESNQPQHF

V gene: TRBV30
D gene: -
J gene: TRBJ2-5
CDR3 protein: CAWGGETQYF

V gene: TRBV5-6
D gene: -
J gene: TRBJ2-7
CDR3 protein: CASSSSPWEQYF

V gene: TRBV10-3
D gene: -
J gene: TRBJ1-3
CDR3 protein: CAISGPGRSFPSGNTIYF

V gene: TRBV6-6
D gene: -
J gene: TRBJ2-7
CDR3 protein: CASSYSSGEAYEQYF

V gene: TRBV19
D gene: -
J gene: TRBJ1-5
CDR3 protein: CASTLSNQPQHF

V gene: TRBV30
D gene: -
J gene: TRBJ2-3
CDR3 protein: CAWSVLGPRDTQYF

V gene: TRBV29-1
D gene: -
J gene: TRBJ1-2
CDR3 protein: CSVEDLGGGYSGYTF

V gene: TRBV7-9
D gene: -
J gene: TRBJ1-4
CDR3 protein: CASSSDEKLFF

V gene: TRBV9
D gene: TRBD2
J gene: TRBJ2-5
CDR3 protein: CASSASGRGYETQYF

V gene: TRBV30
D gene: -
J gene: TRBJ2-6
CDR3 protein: CAWSVGGNGANVLTF

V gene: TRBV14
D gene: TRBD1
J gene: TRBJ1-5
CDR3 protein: CASSRDRNQPQHF

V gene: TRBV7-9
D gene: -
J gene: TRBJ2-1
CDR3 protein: CASRLGPDNEQFF

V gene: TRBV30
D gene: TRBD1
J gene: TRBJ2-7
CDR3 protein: CAWSRDSYEQYF

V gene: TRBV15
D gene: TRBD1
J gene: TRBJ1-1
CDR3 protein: CATSRHLGGEAEAFF

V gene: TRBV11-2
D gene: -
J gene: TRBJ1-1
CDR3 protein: CASRTIRAGPEAFF

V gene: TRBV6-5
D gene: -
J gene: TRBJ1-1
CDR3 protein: CASSTLWGRTEAFF

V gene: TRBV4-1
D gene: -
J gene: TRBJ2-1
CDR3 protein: CASSQVVLINEQFF

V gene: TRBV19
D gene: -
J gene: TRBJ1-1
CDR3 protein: CASSIDPQGNTEAFF

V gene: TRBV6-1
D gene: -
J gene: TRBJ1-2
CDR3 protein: CASSESGYGYTF

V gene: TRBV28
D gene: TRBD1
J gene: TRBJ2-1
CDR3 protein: CASSRQGQSRYNEQFF

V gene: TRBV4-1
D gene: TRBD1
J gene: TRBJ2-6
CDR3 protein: CASTPGQGGTNVLTF

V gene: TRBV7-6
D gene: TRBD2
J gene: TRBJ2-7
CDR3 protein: CASSLQAAGDIYEQYF

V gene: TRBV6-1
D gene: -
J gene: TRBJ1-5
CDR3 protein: CASSERGTENQPQHF

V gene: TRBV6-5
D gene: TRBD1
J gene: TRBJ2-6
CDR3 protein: CASSTDRAGANVLTF

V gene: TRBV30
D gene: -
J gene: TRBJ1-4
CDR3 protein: CAWSVREKLFF

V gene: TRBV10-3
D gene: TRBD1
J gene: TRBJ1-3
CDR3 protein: CAIKPTGGGNTIYF

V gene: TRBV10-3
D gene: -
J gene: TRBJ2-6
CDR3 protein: CATREQQGVGANVLTF

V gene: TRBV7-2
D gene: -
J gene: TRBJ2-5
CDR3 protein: CASSLGRGETQYF

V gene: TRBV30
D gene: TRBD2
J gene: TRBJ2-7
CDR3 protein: CAWSRVAGSYEQYF

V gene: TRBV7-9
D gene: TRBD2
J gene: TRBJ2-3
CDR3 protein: CASSLGAGGPATDTQYF

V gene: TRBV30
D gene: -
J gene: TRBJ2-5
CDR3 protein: CAWRVQGGETQYF

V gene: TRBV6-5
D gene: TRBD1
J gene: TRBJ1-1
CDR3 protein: CASSYTTGEVAEAFF

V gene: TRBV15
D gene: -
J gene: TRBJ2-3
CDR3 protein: CATSRGGPDTQYF

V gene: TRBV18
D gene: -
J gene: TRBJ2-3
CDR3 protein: CASSPKGGSTDTQYF

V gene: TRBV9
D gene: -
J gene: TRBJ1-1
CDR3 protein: CASSVVPGTEAFF

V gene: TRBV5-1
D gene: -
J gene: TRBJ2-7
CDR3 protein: CASSVRDPSYEQYF

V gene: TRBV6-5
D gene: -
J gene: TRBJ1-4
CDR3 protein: CASSGQGGEKLFF

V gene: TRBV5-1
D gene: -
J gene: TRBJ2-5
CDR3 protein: CASHEQGGETQYF

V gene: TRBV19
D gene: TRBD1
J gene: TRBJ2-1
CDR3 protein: CASSEGTGINEQFF

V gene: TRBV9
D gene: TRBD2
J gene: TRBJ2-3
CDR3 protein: CASSDLRASGGLSTDTQYF

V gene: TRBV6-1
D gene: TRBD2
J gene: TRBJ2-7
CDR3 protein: CASSETSGGASYEQYF

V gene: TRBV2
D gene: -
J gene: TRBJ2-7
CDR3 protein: CASSLEKLNEQYF

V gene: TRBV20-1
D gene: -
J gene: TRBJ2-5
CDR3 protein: CSATLSETQYF

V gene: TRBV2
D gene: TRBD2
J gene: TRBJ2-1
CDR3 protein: CATDKRALAGGSRNEQFF

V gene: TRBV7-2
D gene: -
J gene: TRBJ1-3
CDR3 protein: CASSLAGGFSGNTIYF

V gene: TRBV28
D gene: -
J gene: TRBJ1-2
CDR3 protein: CASSLPDLNYGYTF

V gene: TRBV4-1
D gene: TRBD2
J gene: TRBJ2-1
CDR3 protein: CASSQSSSSGYYNEQFF